The clone carrying this T cell receptor beta chain appeared a few times. The antigen is undetermined. This record comes from a study of Graves' ophthalmopathy and Graves' hyperthyroidism. The study, taken as a whole, reports: Blood also contained most of the expanded thyroid clonotypes above 0.001 frequency. The model reached around 64% sensitivity and roughly 72% specificity for predicting ophthalmopathy progression.

The trim removed 6 bases at V and 6 bases at J, leaving 7 bases unmatched. The CDR3 contains 13 residues. Germline values: CDR1 SNHLY, CDR2 FYNNEI. Those donors who had ophthalmopathy presented with moderate-to-severe activity, a CAS of ≥3, a NOSPECS of ≥4 and a duration under 3 months. A volume of approximately 10 ml of fresh peripheral blood supplied the PBMCs. RNA transcripts yielded amplified TCR beta CDR3 regions. A first-round RT-PCR used HTBI primers, followed by a second-round multiplex PCR. TCRdb analysed the multiplex PCR reads with MiXCR anew, one entry per CDR3 protein. The profile shows hundreds of thousands of distinct CDR3 sequences, about 44% of them singletons.

Sequencing was performed on peripheral blood. This chain joins TRBV2 and TRBJ2-7; 8 bases are a match to TRBD1. The source is an adult man with Graves' ophthalmopathy. As DNA, the CDR3 is TGTGCCAGCAGGGCCTACGGACAGGGCGAGCAGTACTTC. This codes for CASRAYGQGEQYF. Using reference TRBV2 and TRBJ2-7 for the parts outside the CDR3, the full variable domain is EPEVTQTPSHQVTQMGQEVILRCVPISNHLYFYWYRQILGQKVEFLVSFYNNEISEKSEIFDDQFSVERPDGSNFTLKIRSTKLEDSAMYFCASRAYGQGEQYFGPGTRLTVT.